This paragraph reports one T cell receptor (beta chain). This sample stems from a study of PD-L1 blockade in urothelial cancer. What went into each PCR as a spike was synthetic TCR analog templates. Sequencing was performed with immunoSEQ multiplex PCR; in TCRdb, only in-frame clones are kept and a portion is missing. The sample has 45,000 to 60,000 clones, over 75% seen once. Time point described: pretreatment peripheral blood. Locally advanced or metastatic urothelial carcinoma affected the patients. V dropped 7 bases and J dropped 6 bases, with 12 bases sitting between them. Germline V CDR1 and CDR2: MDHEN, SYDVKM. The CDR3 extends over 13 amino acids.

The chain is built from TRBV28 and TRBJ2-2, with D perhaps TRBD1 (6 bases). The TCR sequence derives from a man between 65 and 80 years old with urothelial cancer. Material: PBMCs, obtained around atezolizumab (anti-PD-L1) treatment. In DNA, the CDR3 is TGTGCCAGCACCTCAGGGGCCCCCGGGGAGCTGTTTTTT. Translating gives CASTSGAPGELFF.